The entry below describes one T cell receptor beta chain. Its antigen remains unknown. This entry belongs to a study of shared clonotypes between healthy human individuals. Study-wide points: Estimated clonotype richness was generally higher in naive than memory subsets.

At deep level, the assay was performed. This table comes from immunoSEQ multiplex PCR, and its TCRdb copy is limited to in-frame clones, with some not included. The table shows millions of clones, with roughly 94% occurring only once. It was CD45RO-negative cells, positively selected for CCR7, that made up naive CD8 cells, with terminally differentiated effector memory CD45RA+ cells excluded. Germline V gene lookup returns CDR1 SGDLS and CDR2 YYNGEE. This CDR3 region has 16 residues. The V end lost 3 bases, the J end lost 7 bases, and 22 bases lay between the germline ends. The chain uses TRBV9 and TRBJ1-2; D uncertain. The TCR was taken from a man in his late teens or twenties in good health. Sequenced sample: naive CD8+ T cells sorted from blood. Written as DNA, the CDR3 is TGTGCCAGCAGCGAGGCCCCCTTCGGGGTTGTGGGTGGCTACACCTTC. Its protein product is CASSEAPFGVVGGYTF.